Shown below are 28 T cell receptor beta chains from a single sample sequenced in a study of blood T cell repertoires in COVID-19. Assay used: immunoSEQ multiplex PCR; TCRdb lists only in-frame clones, some missing. The repertoire holds 3,000 to 4,000 clones, with around 80% as singletons. Sequenced material: peripheral blood. The receptors derive from a human donor in a cohort sampled during active COVID-19.

This clone has just a few counts. The V call is TRBV19, the J call TRBJ1-5; weak D call: TRBD1 (6 bases). Looked up from germline, CDR1 is LNHDA and CDR2 is SQIVND (reference sequence). This CDR3 is built from 15 residues. Trimming shortened V by 2 bases and J by 7 bases, and 15 bases separated the two germline ends. CDR3 nucleotides: TGTGCCAGTAGTATACGGGGGGCGAGAGGACAGCCCCAGCATTTT. Its protein product is CASSIRGARGQPQHF.

This clone was seen a few times. This chain links TRBV4-1 with TRBJ1-2; no reliable D call. The CDR3 has 13 amino acids. Trimming cost V 1 base and J 3 bases, with 6 bases left between them. From germline, CDR1 is MGHRA and CDR2 YSYEKL. CDR3 amino acids: CASSQAPDYGYTF. As DNA, the CDR3 is TGCGCCAGCAGCCAAGCCCCAGACTATGGCTACACCTTC.

The chain is built from TRBV6-6 and TRBJ2-7; TRBD2 agrees at 7 bases. The trim removed 8 bases at V and 2 bases at J, leaving 0 bases unmatched. Per germline, CDR1 MNHNY and CDR2 SVGAGI (reference sequence). CDR3 size: 11 residues. The CDR3 coding sequence is TGTGCCAGCGGACTAGCCTACGAGCAGTACTTC. This encodes CASGLAYEQYF.

The rearrangement links TRBV12-3 or TRBV12-4 to TRBJ2-1; 7 bases are a match to TRBD1. This CDR3 region has 13 residues. V shed 0 bases and J 14 bases; nucleotides not matched to a gene: 7. The CDR3 nucleotides are TGTGCCAGCAGTTTAGCCGGGACAGAAAGGGAGTTCTTC. Translated: CASSLAGTEREFF.

The chain recombines TRBV19 with TRBJ1-1; 11 bases are a match to TRBD1. V was clipped by 7 bases and J by 1 base; unmatched bases: 5. The germline CDR1 and CDR2 sequences are LNHDA and SQIVND (reference sequence). This CDR3 is built from 15 residues. The chain's CDR3 is CASMPGTGGNTEAFF. In DNA, the CDR3 is TGTGCCAGTATGCCCGGGACAGGGGGGAACACTGAAGCTTTCTTT.

J is TRBJ2-1 and V is TRBV6-2 or TRBV6-3; TRBD2 aligns across 8 bases. V shed 5 bases, J shed 0 bases, and the junction held 6 bases outside the gene matches. The CDR3 totals 16 residues. The germline CDR1 and CDR2 sequences are MNHEY and SVGEGT. The CDR3 DNA reads as TGTGCCAGCAGTGGTACTAGCGGTGACTCCTACAATGAGCAGTTCTTC. This encodes CASSGTSGDSYNEQFF.

There are a few counts of this clone. The chain uses TRBV30 and TRBJ2-1; TRBD2 is a possible D gene (5 bases). This CDR3 region has 13 residues. Trimming left V 3 bases short and J 8 bases short, with 14 bases between. CDR1 and CDR2 from the germline V gene are GTSNPN and SVGIG (reference sequence). The CDR3 bases are TGTGCCTGGAGGACGACTCCCGGGGATGAGCAGTTCTTC. This translates into CAWRTTPGDEQFF.

The chain couples TRBV10-1 to TRBJ2-5; no firm D call. The CDR3 length is 13 residues. With 0 bases removed from V and 5 bases from J, the gap between germline ends came to 7 bases. Germline values: CDR1 WNHNN, CDR2 SYGVQD (reference sequence). The CDR3 bases are TGCGCCAGCAGTGAGTCGAGGAAGGAGACCCAGTACTTC. Its translation: CASSESRKETQYF.

The genes are TRBV10-2 and TRBJ2-1; tentative D call: TRBD2 (6 bases). The CDR3 spans 15 residues. Germline CDR1 reads WSHSY; CDR2 reads SAAADI. V dropped 9 bases and J dropped 4 bases, with 19 bases sitting between them. CDR3 region: CASYQSAGSYNEQFF. The CDR3 DNA reads TGCGCCAGTTATCAATCGGCGGGGAGTTACAATGAGCAGTTCTTC.

This clone was seen a handful of times. The chain carries TRBV4-1 and TRBJ1-2; TRBD1 matches 10 bases. The trim removed 4 bases at V and 8 bases at J, leaving 4 bases unmatched. The germline V gene encodes CDR1 MGHRA and CDR2 YSYEKL. The CDR3 loop spans 13 amino acids. The CDR3 DNA sequence: TGCGCCAGCAGCCGCGGGACAGGGGTCGGCTACACCTTC. Residues: CASSRGTGVGYTF.

The chain combines TRBV7-8 with TRBJ1-2, with a weak D call TRBD1 (5 bases). The CDR3 sequence is 16 residues long. Germline CDR1 and CDR2: SGHVS and FQNEAQ. V shed 5 bases and J shed 4 bases, with 20 bases lying between them. The CDR3 DNA follows: TGTGCCAGCAGCCCACTTGAAGGACAAGCGGGCTATGGCTACACCTTC. This encodes CASSPLEGQAGYGYTF.

This sequence joins TRBV6-5 and TRBJ2-7, with a possible D match to TRBD2 (6 bases). Trimming shortened V by 10 bases and J by 4 bases, and 17 bases separated the two germline ends. The CDR3 totals 13 residues. CDR1 is MNHEY, CDR2 SVGAGI, per germline. The CDR3 bases are TGTGCCATCGAGGGGACTTTTGTTTACGAGCAGTACTTC. Amino acids: CAIEGTFVYEQYF.

This clone is judged large. The CDR3 sequence: CASTSGSQGISSPLHF. The CDR3 DNA follows: TGCGCCAGCACCAGCGGCAGCCAGGGGATTAGTTCACCCCTCCACTTT. The rearrangement uses TRBV5-1 and TRBJ1-6, with a tentative D call TRBD1 (6 bases). Deletions cut 6 bases from V and 9 bases from J, with 22 bases between. Germline V gene sequence: CDR1 SGHRS, CDR2 YFSETQ. The length of the CDR3 is 16 residues.

The chain joins TRBV15 to TRBJ1-2; 8 bases fit TRBD1. After removal of 7 bases from V and 11 bases from J, the junction contained 18 bases not matched to a gene. This CDR3 is 15 amino acids long. Germline V CDR1 and CDR2: LNHNV, YYDKDF (reference sequence). CDR3 amino acids: CATTPEVQGAVRYTF. The CDR3 DNA reads as TGTGCCACCACGCCAGAGGTGCAGGGGGCGGTAAGGTACACCTTC.

The chain links TRBV19 to TRBJ1-2; D may be TRBD1 (5 bases). V dropped 0 bases and J dropped 4 bases, with 9 bases sitting between them. There are 14 residues in the CDR3. The germline gives CDR1 LNHDA, CDR2 SQIVND (reference sequence). CDR3 in DNA: TGTGCCAGTAGTATAGATCCCAGGGTCTATGGCTACACCTTC. This translates into CASSIDPRVYGYTF.

V usage is TRBV5-1 and J usage is TRBJ2-1; 10 nucleotides agree with TRBD2. Germline V gene lookup returns CDR1 SGHRS and CDR2 YFSETQ. Losses at the gene ends were 5 bases for V and 2 bases for J; bases not matched to a gene: 7. The CDR3 length is 16 residues. In nucleotides, the CDR3 is TGCGCCAGCAGGAGTGATAGCGGGGGGCCCTACAATGAGCAGTTCTTC. This codes for CASRSDSGGPYNEQFF. The whole variable domain, remainder taken from reference TRBV5-1 and TRBJ2-1, is KAGVTQTPRYLIKTRGQQVTLSCSPISGHRSVSWYQQTPGQGLQFLFEYFSETQRNKGNFPGRFSGRQFSNSRSEMNVSTLELGDSALYLCASRSDSGGPYNEQFFGPGTRLTVL.

This chain joins TRBV7-9 and TRBJ2-1; the match to TRBD2 covers 8 bases. Germline loops: CDR1 SEHNR, CDR2 FQNEAQ (reference sequence). The CDR3 sequence is 17 residues long. J lost 1 base, V lost 5 bases, and 10 bases had no gene match. CDR3 region: CASSPRAGVASYNEQFF. CDR3 nucleotides: TGTGCCAGCAGCCCCCGAGCGGGGGTGGCTTCCTACAATGAGCAGTTCTTC.

The J gene is TRBJ2-3, the V gene TRBV19; 11 bases agree with TRBD1. Germline V gene sequence: CDR1 LNHDA, CDR2 SQIVND (reference sequence). The V gene end was trimmed by 3 bases and the J gene end by 4 bases; junction bases not matched to a gene: 9. CDR3 length: 17 amino acids. The CDR3 coding sequence is TGTGCCAGTAGTATCTCGGGACAGGGGGGCCTTTCAGATACGCAGTATTTT. It codes for CASSISGQGGLSDTQYF.

The CDR3 region is CASSLKRNTEAFF. The CDR3 bases are TGTGCCAGCAGCTTGAAGCGGAACACTGAAGCTTTCTTT. V and J are TRBV5-4 and TRBJ1-1; D remains unclear. Trimming took 1 base from V and 1 from J, leaving 5 bases between them. From germline, CDR1 is SGHNT and CDR2 YYREEE (reference sequence). The CDR3 totals 13 residues.

The chain has TRBV7-9 and TRBJ1-1, with TRBD1 matching over 7 bases. The V and J ends lost 5 bases and 3 bases, in that order; junction bases with no gene match: 3. Germline values: CDR1 SEHNR, CDR2 FQNEAQ (reference sequence). The CDR3 loop spans 13 amino acids. The CDR3 DNA is TGTGCCAGCAGCCCCACAGGGGACACTGAAGCTTTCTTT. Its translation: CASSPTGDTEAFF.

The rearrangement joins TRBV30 to TRBJ2-5, with 7 bases aligning to TRBD1. The V gene's germline CDR1 is GTSNPN and CDR2 SVGIG (reference sequence). V was pared by 0 bases and J by 2 bases, with 3 bases of the junction left unmatched. The CDR3 runs 14 residues. The CDR3, as DNA: TGTGCCTGGAGTGTACGGACAGGTCAAGAGACCCAGTACTTC. Protein: CAWSVRTGQETQYF.

Within the sample, this clone is medium-sized (0.01 to 0.1%). The germline gene is not matched at one end of the junction; a read error may be the cause. The gene calls are TRBV12-5 and TRBJ1-2; no definite D call. The germline V gene has CDR1 LGHNT and CDR2 FRNRAP. The CDR3 is 15 residues long. CDR3 coding DNA: TGTGCTAGTGGCTTGGAGGGCTCGTCGGGGTATGGCTACACCTTC. This translates into CASGLEGSSGYGYTF.

V gene TRBV5-1 combines with J gene TRBJ2-5, with 16 bases matching TRBD2. The CDR3 length is 21 residues. V was pared by 2 bases and J by 4 bases, with 17 bases of the junction left unmatched. In germline, CDR1 is SGHRS, CDR2 YFSETQ. CDR3 DNA sequence: TGCGCCAGCAGCTTTGGTGGTTTTTCAGGGACTAGCGGGGGGGCGAGAGAGACCCAGTACTTC. Translated, it gives CASSFGGFSGTSGGARETQYF.

The V call is TRBV3-1 (or the pseudogene TRBV3-2), the J call TRBJ2-3; D is possibly TRBD2 (5 bases). This CDR3 comprises 17 residues. V was pared by 1 base and J by 0 bases, with 14 bases between. The germline V gene has CDR1 LGHDT and CDR2 YNNKEL (reference sequence). DNA of the CDR3: TGTGCCAGCAGCCAAGGCCGACTACCGGCTAGCACAGATACGCAGTATTTT. This codes for CASSQGRLPASTDTQYF.

This clone was picked up one time. This chain uses TRBV12-5 with TRBJ1-4; D is perhaps TRBD1 (5 bases). V shed 1 base and J shed 4 bases, with 7 bases lying between them. CDR1 LGHNT and CDR2 FRNRAP come from the germline V gene. The CDR3 runs 14 residues. The DNA for the CDR3 is TGTGCTAGTGGTTTGGGACAGCTTAATGAAAAACTGTTTTTT. This gives the protein CASGLGQLNEKLFF.

The rearrangement links TRBV11-2 to TRBJ1-1, with TRBD1 identical over 9 bases. Germline CDR1 is SGHAT and CDR2 is FQNNGV. V shed 7 bases, J shed 8 bases, and the junction held 20 bases outside the gene matches. The CDR3 contains 17 residues. The CDR3 bases are TGTGCCAGCATCAGAAGTGGGCTCCGGGACAGGGCAATGGAAGCTTTCTTT. Translated: CASIRSGLRDRAMEAFF.

V usage is TRBV5-3 and J usage is TRBJ1-2; D is perhaps TRBD1 (6 bases). TRBV5-3 is marked as an open reading frame, function uncertain. Between the trimmed V and J ends, which lost 1 base and 0 bases, there was a span of 16 bases. The CDR3 covers 17 residues. The CDR3 here is CARSLNRAVGTNYGYTF. CDR3 DNA sequence: TGTGCCAGAAGCTTGAACAGGGCGGTTGGCACTAACTATGGCTACACCTTC.

This chain uses TRBV29-1 with TRBJ1-2; 10 bases are a match to TRBD1. Germline V gene sequence: CDR1 SQVTM, CDR2 ANQGSEA. This CDR3 has 13 residues. The CDR3 sequence: CIRTGGLGGGYTF. CDR3 sequence (DNA): TGCATCCGGACAGGGGGGCTAGGCGGTGGCTACACCTTC.